This is a list of T cell receptor beta chains from one sample in a study of control samples from healthy donors and cancer patients. Produced via immunoSEQ multiplex PCR; TCRdb's table is partial and in-frame only. Seen here are around 130,000 clones, approximately 88% observed once, and the top ten hold about two fifths. The sequencing sample was made of blood. The receptors were sampled from a man aged 50 to 59 in good health. The CDR3 runs from the conserved cysteine through the conserved F or W. D genes are given only for firm matches. Clone size appears in some rows only: once, few, many, or a class for an expanded clone.

clone_size: NA; j_call: TRBJ2-7; d_call: NA; v_call: TRBV10-2; cdr3_nt: TGCGCCAGCAGTGTAGGCGACCCCAACTCCTACGAGCAGTACTTC; cdr3_aa: CASSVGDPNSYEQYF
clone_size: NA; j_call: TRBJ2-2; d_call: TRBD2; v_call: TRBV13; cdr3_nt: TGTGCCAGCAGCTGGTTAGCGGGGGGGAACACCGGGGAGCTGTTTTTT; cdr3_aa: CASSWLAGGNTGELFF
clone_size: NA; j_call: TRBJ2-1; d_call: TRBD1; v_call: TRBV6-4; cdr3_nt: TGTGCCAGCAGTGACAGGGGGCGAACCCATGAGCAGTTCTTC; cdr3_aa: CASSDRGRTHEQFF
clone_size: NA; j_call: TRBJ2-7; d_call: NA; v_call: TRBV4-3; cdr3_nt: TGCGCCAGCAGCCAAGATCAGGGAACCTACGAGCAGTACTTC; cdr3_aa: CASSQDQGTYEQYF
clone_size: NA; j_call: TRBJ1-3; d_call: NA; v_call: TRBV6-1; cdr3_nt: TGTGCCAGCAGTGAGGGCAGGTACTCTGGAAACACCATATATTTT; cdr3_aa: CASSEGRYSGNTIYF
clone_size: once; j_call: TRBJ2-7; d_call: NA; v_call: TRBV7-2; cdr3_nt: TGTGCCAGCAGCTTAGTGCGGGGAGTTACCTACGAGCAGTACTTC; cdr3_aa: CASSLVRGVTYEQYF
clone_size: NA; j_call: TRBJ2-5; d_call: TRBD1; v_call: TRBV7-8; cdr3_nt: TGTGCCAGCAGCTTAAGGCTCAGGGGGCAAGAGACCCAGTACTTC; cdr3_aa: CASSLRLRGQETQYF
clone_size: NA; j_call: TRBJ1-1; d_call: TRBD1; v_call: TRBV25-1; cdr3_nt: TGTGCCAGCAGTGTTAGACCGGGACAGGGGGGATTCACTGAAGCTTTCTTT; cdr3_aa: CASSVRPGQGGFTEAFF
clone_size: NA; j_call: TRBJ2-1; d_call: NA; v_call: TRBV4-2; cdr3_nt: TGTGCCAGCAGCCAAGATCTGGGGATAGAGAATGAGCAGTTCTTC; cdr3_aa: CASSQDLGIENEQFF
clone_size: NA; j_call: TRBJ2-4; d_call: TRBD1; v_call: TRBV3-1/TRBV3-2; cdr3_nt: TGTGCCAGCAGCCAACAGGGACAGGGTAGGATTCAGTACTTC; cdr3_aa: CASSQQGQGRIQYF
clone_size: NA; j_call: TRBJ1-2; d_call: NA; v_call: TRBV29-1; cdr3_nt: TGCAGCGTTTACAGGGCGGACTATGGCTACACCTTC; cdr3_aa: CSVYRADYGYTF
clone_size: NA; j_call: TRBJ2-3; d_call: TRBD2; v_call: TRBV11-2; cdr3_nt: TGTGCCAGCAGCTTAGTGGGTCAAGCGGGGCCCGCAGATACGCAGTATTTT; cdr3_aa: CASSLVGQAGPADTQYF
clone_size: NA; j_call: TRBJ2-2; d_call: TRBD1; v_call: TRBV30; cdr3_nt: TGTGCCTGGAGTGACGTTGACAGGGGGCGAACCGGGGAGCTGTTTTTT; cdr3_aa: CAWSDVDRGRTGELFF
clone_size: few; j_call: TRBJ1-5; d_call: NA; v_call: TRBV24-1; cdr3_nt: TGTGCCACCAATACAGGGTATAGCAATCAGCCCCAGCATTTT; cdr3_aa: CATNTGYSNQPQHF
clone_size: NA; j_call: TRBJ2-5; d_call: NA; v_call: TRBV28; cdr3_nt: TGTGCCAGCAGTTCCACCGCAGGGAGGGAGACCCAGTACTTC; cdr3_aa: CASSSTAGRETQYF
clone_size: NA; j_call: TRBJ2-5; d_call: NA; v_call: TRBV2; cdr3_nt: TGTGCCAGCAGTGGGACTGTCGGCGAGACCCAGTACTTC; cdr3_aa: CASSGTVGETQYF
clone_size: NA; j_call: TRBJ2-7; d_call: NA; v_call: TRBV30; cdr3_nt: TGTGCCTGGAGTGACGGGTTTCGGGAGCAGTACTTC; cdr3_aa: CAWSDGFREQYF
clone_size: once; j_call: TRBJ1-1; d_call: TRBD1; v_call: TRBV6-1; cdr3_nt: TGTGCCAGCAGTAAAGGGACAGACTCGTTGGGGCCCACTGAAGCTTTCTTT; cdr3_aa: CASSKGTDSLGPTEAFF
clone_size: NA; j_call: TRBJ2-7; d_call: NA; v_call: TRBV12-3/TRBV12-4; cdr3_nt: TGTGCCAGCAGTTCTAGGGAAGTATACGAGCAGTACTTC; cdr3_aa: CASSSREVYEQYF
clone_size: NA; j_call: TRBJ1-1; d_call: NA; v_call: TRBV6-6; cdr3_nt: TGTGCCAGCAGTTACTCCCGGGTCCCCAACACTGAAGCTTTCTTT; cdr3_aa: CASSYSRVPNTEAFF
clone_size: NA; j_call: TRBJ1-1; d_call: NA; v_call: TRBV19; cdr3_nt: TGTGCCAGTAAGAGGAACACTGAAGCTTTCTTT; cdr3_aa: CASKRNTEAFF
clone_size: once; j_call: TRBJ1-2; d_call: TRBD1; v_call: TRBV5-1; cdr3_nt: TGCGCCAGCAGCTATAGGACAGGGGAAAAGCGGGGCTACACCTTC; cdr3_aa: CASSYRTGEKRGYTF
clone_size: NA; j_call: TRBJ2-3; d_call: TRBD2; v_call: TRBV5-4; cdr3_nt: TGTGCCAGCAGCTTGGCGGTAGCGGGGGGGCATACAGATACGCAGTATTTT; cdr3_aa: CASSLAVAGGHTDTQYF
clone_size: once; j_call: TRBJ1-2; d_call: TRBD1; v_call: TRBV6-4; cdr3_nt: TGTGCCAGCAGTCGGACAGGGAACTATGGCTACACCTTC; cdr3_aa: CASSRTGNYGYTF
clone_size: NA; j_call: TRBJ1-1; d_call: NA; v_call: TRBV15; cdr3_nt: TGTGCCACCAGCAGAGCCCTTCTTACCTCGGACACTGAAGCTTTCTTT; cdr3_aa: CATSRALLTSDTEAFF
clone_size: few; j_call: TRBJ1-2; d_call: NA; v_call: TRBV7-9; cdr3_nt: TGTGCCAGCAGCTTAGCGACGCGGCGCTATGGCTACACCTTC; cdr3_aa: CASSLATRRYGYTF
clone_size: NA; j_call: TRBJ1-2; d_call: TRBD1; v_call: TRBV2; cdr3_nt: TGTGCCAGCTTGGTTGGTCAGGGGGCAAGTGGCTACACCTTC; cdr3_aa: CASLVGQGASGYTF
clone_size: NA; j_call: TRBJ2-7; d_call: TRBD2; v_call: TRBV30; cdr3_nt: TGTGCCTGGAGTGTACTCCTAGCGGGGGGCGAGCAGTACTTC; cdr3_aa: CAWSVLLAGGEQYF
clone_size: NA; j_call: TRBJ1-5; d_call: NA; v_call: TRBV2; cdr3_nt: TGTGCCAGCAGTGTCTCGGGTTATAGCAATCAGCCCCAGCATTTT; cdr3_aa: CASSVSGYSNQPQHF
clone_size: NA; j_call: TRBJ1-2; d_call: NA; v_call: TRBV12-3/TRBV12-4; cdr3_nt: TGTGCCAGCAGTTTACGTCGAGATGGCTACACCTTC; cdr3_aa: CASSLRRDGYTF
clone_size: NA; j_call: TRBJ1-1; d_call: NA; v_call: TRBV10-2; cdr3_nt: TGCGCCAGCAGTGGGGCAGACGCCGTGAACACTGAAGCTTTCTTT; cdr3_aa: CASSGADAVNTEAFF
clone_size: NA; j_call: TRBJ1-1; d_call: NA; v_call: TRBV5-1; cdr3_nt: TGCGCCAGCAGCTTGGCGGGCAGGGGTAACACTGAAGCTTTCTTT; cdr3_aa: CASSLAGRGNTEAFF
clone_size: NA; j_call: TRBJ2-1; d_call: NA; v_call: TRBV5-1; cdr3_nt: TGCGCCAGCAGCTTGCTGGGGGACTCCTACAATGAGCAGTTCTTC; cdr3_aa: CASSLLGDSYNEQFF
clone_size: NA; j_call: TRBJ2-1; d_call: NA; v_call: TRBV18; cdr3_nt: TGTGCCAGCTCACCATCAAACTGGGGGGTGGGTGAGCAGTTCTTC; cdr3_aa: CASSPSNWGVGEQFF
clone_size: NA; j_call: TRBJ1-2; d_call: NA; v_call: TRBV7-2; cdr3_nt: TGTGCCAGCGCTCGGGGCAGCGCATTTGATGGCTACACCTTC; cdr3_aa: CASARGSAFDGYTF
clone_size: NA; j_call: TRBJ1-6; d_call: NA; v_call: TRBV9; cdr3_nt: TGTGCCAGCAGCGTCGGAGGAGGCTCGGATAATTCACCCCTCCACTTT; cdr3_aa: CASSVGGGSDNSPLHF
clone_size: NA; j_call: TRBJ1-2; d_call: NA; v_call: TRBV9; cdr3_nt: TGTGCCAGCAGCGTAGTCCTGGGGAACTATGGCTACACCTTC; cdr3_aa: CASSVVLGNYGYTF
clone_size: NA; j_call: TRBJ2-3; d_call: TRBD1; v_call: TRBV5-5; cdr3_nt: TGTGCCAGCAACACACAGGGGATATATACGCAGTATTTT; cdr3_aa: CASNTQGIYTQYF
clone_size: NA; j_call: TRBJ1-1; d_call: NA; v_call: TRBV19; cdr3_nt: TGTGCCAGCCTGGCAGGCAGGGGATACACTGAAGCTTTCTTT; cdr3_aa: CASLAGRGYTEAFF
clone_size: NA; j_call: TRBJ1-3; d_call: NA; v_call: TRBV7-9; cdr3_nt: TGTGCCAGCACCCCGAACCCCAATGCAGCCGGAAACACCATATATTTT; cdr3_aa: CASTPNPNAAGNTIYF
clone_size: NA; j_call: TRBJ2-7; d_call: NA; v_call: TRBV11-2; cdr3_nt: TGTGCCAGCAGCCGGGACACGACACCCTACGAGCAGTACTTC; cdr3_aa: CASSRDTTPYEQYF
clone_size: NA; j_call: TRBJ2-3; d_call: NA; v_call: TRBV14; cdr3_nt: TGTGCCAGCAGCCACAGGGATGGTTCTTTAGATACGCAGTATTTT; cdr3_aa: CASSHRDGSLDTQYF